This T cell receptor (beta chain) was obtained from a study of OX40 agonist ivuxolimab in advanced cancers. This clone has just one count. Sequencing was performed with immunoSEQ multiplex PCR; in TCRdb, only in-frame clones are kept and a portion is missing. The top ten hold approximately 8% of the sample, which has nearly 70,000 clones, roughly 88% seen once. The TCR was taken from an adult with an advanced solid tumor such as melanoma, head and neck, liver or kidney cancer. The sample was CD4+ or CD8+ T cells sorted from blood, taken in a trial of the OX40 agonist ivuxolimab.

For the CDR3, the DNA is TGTGCCAGCAGCGTGACCAATGAGCAGTTCTTC. Protein product: CASSVTNEQFF. The chain uses TRBV5-6 and TRBJ2-1; no clear D. The V end was cut by 4 bases, the J end by 6 bases, with 5 bases between. In germline, CDR1 is SGHDT, CDR2 YYEEEE. The CDR3 has 11 amino acids.